The T cell receptor (beta chain) under discussion was sequenced for a study of T cells in Graves' hyperthyroidism and ophthalmopathy. Study-wide results and limits: Blood also held most thyroid clonotypes expanded beyond 0.001.

TCR beta CDR3 sequences were amplified from RNA transcripts. The HTBI set primed first-round TCR CDR3 RT-PCR. TCRdb re-analysed the multiplex PCR reads in MiXCR, keeping a single row per CDR3 protein. This sample has almost 600,000 distinct CDR3 sequences; around 42% occur once, and the top ten carry around 8%. Germline CDR1 and CDR2: DFQATT and SNEGSKA (reference sequence). V dropped 3 bases and J dropped 7; count of bases not matched to a gene: 4. CDR3 length: 13 amino acids. This clonotype has a single count. The antigen remains undetermined. J is TRBJ2-7 and V is TRBV20-1; the match to TRBD2 covers 12 bases. This sequence was found in a young woman with Graves' hyperthyroidism. Sequencing was carried out using peripheral blood or thyroid tissue (not recorded which). CDR3 in DNA: TGCAGTGCTAGCCCTAGCGGGAGGGTTGAGCAGTACTTC. Amino acid sequence: CSASPSGRVEQYF.